This T cell receptor (beta chain) appears in the sequencing data of a study of cytomegalovirus exposure and HLA in healthy donors. From the roughly 110-subject validation cohort, which was separate from the roughly 620-subject first cohort, the donors were drawn. Sequencing was performed with immunoSEQ multiplex PCR; in TCRdb, only in-frame clones are kept and a portion is missing. The table includes about 130,000 clones, roughly nine tenths detected once. Notes on this clone: No antigen is known for it.

Germline assignment: CDR1 MNHNY and CDR2 SVGAGI (reference sequence). The CDR3 contains 15 residues. V was shortened by 0 bases and J by 3 bases, with 11 bases between the two germline ends. Whole-study results and caveats: Associated with cytomegalovirus, according to the listing, were 150 to 200 TCR beta chains. In vitro confirmation showed a few CMV-associated chains to be CMV antigen specific.

The sequenced material came from PBMCs. This chain links TRBV6-6 with TRBJ2-5; D is possibly TRBD1 (6 bases). This receptor was taken from a woman in her late teens or twenties in good health and CMV-seropositive. The CDR3 nucleotides are TGTGCCAGCAGTTACTCAGGGACAAGGAAAGAGACCCAGTACTTC. Residues: CASSYSGTRKETQYF.